Below, 24 T cell receptor beta chains from the same sample are listed, as sequenced in a study of beta chain features in type 1 diabetes. Every isolated RNA sample was fully reverse transcribed, so sequencing captured expressed TCRB transcripts. Sequenced by immunoSEQ multiplex PCR; TCRdb stores in-frame clones only, minus some. The table records about 330,000 clones, approximately 11% of them present only once. Sequencing was carried out using naive CD4+ T cells from blood. These receptors were obtained from a woman under 40 in good health.

The gene calls are TRBV5-8 and TRBJ2-7; 9 bases agree with TRBD1. The V and J ends lost 3 bases and 2 bases, in that order; junction bases with no gene match: 3. Germline values: CDR1 SGHTS, CDR2 YDEGEE. This CDR3 comprises 14 residues. In nucleotides, the CDR3 is TGTGCCAGCAGCTGGGGACAGGGACCCTACGAGCAGTACTTC. Translating it yields CASSWGQGPYEQYF.

This clone was counted only a few times. V is TRBV14 and J is TRBJ2-5, with D uncertain. V was clipped by 2 bases and J by 5 bases, with 12 bases between them. Germline CDR1 reads SGHDN; CDR2 reads FVKESK. This CDR3 comprises 14 residues. The CDR3 coding sequence is TGTGCCAGCAGCCAACTGCGACTCGGGGAGACCCAGTACTTC. It translates to CASSQLRLGETQYF.

V usage is TRBV6-5 and J usage is TRBJ2-7; 8 positions agree with TRBD1. This CDR3 is built from 14 residues. Germline V lookup: CDR1 MNHEY, CDR2 SVGAGI. V was pared by 2 bases and J by 3 bases, with 3 bases of the junction left unmatched. The CDR3 reads CASSYGRGLYEQYF. CDR3 sequence (DNA): TGTGCCAGCAGTTACGGCAGGGGGCTCTACGAGCAGTACTTC.

V is TRBV9 and J is TRBJ1-1; D is possibly TRBD1 (5 bases). Trimming pared 0 bases from V and 0 bases from J, leaving 15 bases between. The germline gives CDR1 SGDLS, CDR2 YYNGEE. The CDR3 is 17 residues long. The CDR3 protein is CASSVGRMGGMNTEAFF. CDR3 bases: TGTGCCAGCAGCGTAGGCCGTATGGGGGGAATGAACACTGAAGCTTTCTTT. Together with reference TRBV9 and TRBJ1-1, the CDR3 gives the full variable domain: DSGVTQTPKHLITATGQRVTLRCSPRSGDLSVYWYQQSLDQGLQFLIQYYNGEERAKGNILERFSAQQFPDLHSELNLSSLELGDSALYFCASSVGRMGGMNTEAFFGQGTRLTVV.

The chain uses TRBV11-2 and TRBJ2-5; 11 nucleotides agree with TRBD2. V gave up 6 bases and J gave up 2 bases; unmatched junction bases: 5. The CDR3 runs to 15 residues. Germline V gene lookup returns CDR1 SGHAT and CDR2 FQNNGV. The CDR3 region is CASRVAGGNQETQYF. CDR3 bases: TGTGCCAGCAGGGTAGCGGGAGGGAATCAAGAGACCCAGTACTTC. The full variable domain, rest sourced from reference TRBV11-2 and TRBJ2-5, is EAGVAQSPRYKIIEKRQSVAFWCNPISGHATLYWYQQILGQGPKLLIQFQNNGVVDDSQLPKDRFSAERLKGVDSTLKIQPAKLEDSAVYLCASRVAGGNQETQYFGPGTRLLVL.

This clone occurred a few times. The chain uses TRBV7-2 and TRBJ2-3; D not resolved. Per germline, CDR1 SGHTA and CDR2 FQGNSA. The V end lost 3 bases, the J end lost 2 bases, and 6 bases lay between the germline ends. The CDR3 is 13 residues long. The CDR3 region has the DNA TGTGCCAGCAGCTTCGCGGTCACAGATACGCAGTATTTT. Protein: CASSFAVTDTQYF.

The chain is built from TRBV27 and TRBJ2-7, with D perhaps matching TRBD2 (6 bases). CDR3 length: 15 amino acids. Trimming left V 5 bases short and J 1 base short, with 15 bases between. Germline CDR1 reads MNHEY; CDR2 reads SMNVEV (reference sequence). In nucleotides, the CDR3 is TGTGCCAGCAGTGAACTCGGACTATCTTCCTACGAGCAGTACTTC. Translation: CASSELGLSSYEQYF.

The rearrangement links TRBV9 to TRBJ2-1; D is uncertain. The CDR3 has 14 residues. V was pared by 1 base and J by 3 bases, with 8 bases between. CDR1 is SGDLS and CDR2 is YYNGEE in the germline V gene. CDR3 sequence: CASSVRPSYNEQFF. The CDR3 DNA reads TGTGCCAGCAGCGTAAGGCCTAGCTACAATGAGCAGTTCTTC. The whole variable domain, remainder taken from reference TRBV9 and TRBJ2-1, is DSGVTQTPKHLITATGQRVTLRCSPRSGDLSVYWYQQSLDQGLQFLIQYYNGEERAKGNILERFSAQQFPDLHSELNLSSLELGDSALYFCASSVRPSYNEQFFGPGTRLTVL.

A few counts support this clone. The chain joins TRBV7-3 to TRBJ2-1; D remains ambiguous. Trimming cost V 5 bases and J 5 bases, with 10 bases left between them. CDR1 and CDR2 from the germline V gene are SGHTA and FQGTGA. The CDR3 is made up of 13 amino acids. The CDR3 reads CASSPRRDNEQFF. CDR3 DNA: TGTGCCAGCAGCCCCCGCCGGGACAATGAGCAGTTCTTC. The variable domain in full, with the rest retrieved from reference TRBV7-3 and TRBJ2-1, is GAGVSQTPSNKVTEKGKYVELRCDPISGHTALYWYRQSLGQGPEFLIYFQGTGAADDSGLPNDRFFAVRPEGSVSTLKIQRTERGDSAVYLCASSPRRDNEQFFGPGTRLTVL.

The chain couples TRBV30 to TRBJ1-3, with TRBD1 as a possible D gene (6 bases). The germline CDR1 and CDR2 sequences are GTSNPN and SVGIG (reference sequence). This CDR3 has 13 amino acids. The chain's CDR3 is CGRQDTSGNTIYF. The CDR3 region has the DNA TGTGGGCGACAGGATACCTCTGGAAACACCATATATTTT.

The chain is built from TRBV27 and TRBJ2-2, with TRBD2 matching 8 bases. Germline lookup yields CDR1 MNHEY and CDR2 SMNVEV (reference sequence). After removal of 10 bases from V and 5 bases from J, the junction contained 9 bases not matched to a gene. This CDR3 spans 14 amino acids. CDR3 residues: CATHREGGTGELFF. CDR3 DNA sequence: TGTGCCACCCACCGGGAGGGGGGGACCGGGGAGCTGTTTTTT.

This clone was picked up a small number of times. The sample has other DNA sequences that encode this CDR3 too. This CDR3 is CASSSQRASTDTQYF. In DNA, the CDR3 is TGCGCCAGCAGCTCCCAGCGGGCGTCCACAGATACGCAGTATTTT. The chain recombines TRBV5-1 with TRBJ2-3; the D gene is possibly TRBD2 (6 bases). The germline V and J ends were trimmed by 3 bases and 2 bases, with 13 bases remaining between them. The CDR3 consists of 15 residues. Looked up from germline, CDR1 is SGHRS and CDR2 is YFSETQ.

V is TRBV5-4 and J is TRBJ2-4, with 9 positions matching TRBD2. The junction had 10 bases not matched to a gene; V was cut back by 4 bases and J by 8 bases. Germline V gene data show CDR1 as SGHNT and CDR2 as YYREEE (reference sequence). CDR3 length equals 15 residues. The CDR3 coding sequence is TGTGCCAGCAGCACGCTTAGCGGGAGCGGAGACATTCAGTACTTC. Its protein product is CASSTLSGSGDIQYF.

CDR3 DNA sequence: TGTGCCAGCAGTGAACTCTACAGGGTGGGGGCAACTAATGAAAAACTGTTTTTT. Its translation: CASSELYRVGATNEKLFF. The chain combines TRBV6-1 with TRBJ1-4; TRBD1 might be the D (6 bases). V was cut by 2 bases and J by 0 bases, with 16 bases left in between. Germline CDR1 MNHNS, CDR2 SASEGT. The CDR3 has 18 amino acids.

This clone was counted between two and nine times. The chain's CDR3 is CASSQEWGQGFDEQFF. In DNA form, the CDR3 reads TGTGCCAGCAGCCAAGAGTGGGGACAGGGGTTCGATGAGCAGTTCTTC. The rearrangement joins TRBV4-2 to TRBJ2-1; 10 nucleotides align to TRBD1. Trimming took 0 bases from V and 8 from J; bases not matched to a gene: 7. Looked up from germline, CDR1 is LGHNA and CDR2 is YNFKEQ. The CDR3 has 16 amino acids.

This clone was seen a few times. V is TRBV5-1 and J is TRBJ2-1, with TRBD2 matching 7 bases. Losses at the gene ends were 4 bases for V and 3 bases for J; bases not matched to a gene: 10. The CDR3 extends over 16 amino acids. CDR1 and CDR2 (germline): SGHRS, YFSETQ. Written as DNA, the CDR3 is TGCGCCAGCAGCAAGGAAGCGGGAAATATCTACAATGAGCAGTTCTTC. Translation gives CASSKEAGNIYNEQFF.

The V call is TRBV7-2, the J call TRBJ2-1; a weak D match, TRBD2 (6 bases). From germline, CDR1 is SGHTA and CDR2 FQGNSA. Trimming shortened V by 6 bases and J by 2 bases, and 14 bases separated the two germline ends. The CDR3 covers 15 residues. The CDR3, as DNA: TGTGCCAGCAGTGATTCGGGACTTACCTACAATGAGCAGTTCTTC. This sequence encodes CASSDSGLTYNEQFF.

The chain combines TRBV30 with TRBJ2-1, with D possibly TRBD1 on 6 matching bases. In germline, CDR1 is GTSNPN, CDR2 SVGIG (reference sequence). This CDR3 spans 13 amino acids. The germline V and J ends were trimmed by 0 bases and 8 bases, with 11 bases remaining between them. The chain's CDR3 is CAWSVRSGDEQFF. CDR3 DNA: TGTGCCTGGAGTGTAAGGTCAGGGGATGAGCAGTTCTTC.

The chain joins TRBV18 to TRBJ2-1, with 13 bases fitting TRBD2. CDR1 is KGHSH and CDR2 is LQKENI in the germline V gene. This CDR3 comprises 15 residues. Trimming at V came to 3 bases and at J to 8 bases, leaving 4 bases not matched to a gene. The CDR3 spells CASSPGLAGFDEQFF. CDR3 bases: TGTGCCAGCTCACCGGGACTAGCGGGATTCGATGAGCAGTTCTTC.

This clone has more than one count but fewer than ten. J is TRBJ2-1 and V is TRBV9; 11 bases map to TRBD2. The germline gives CDR1 SGDLS, CDR2 YYNGEE. The CDR3 sequence is 15 residues long. V shed 5 bases, J shed 4 bases, and the junction held 5 bases outside the gene matches. The CDR3 DNA follows: TGTGCCAGCAGTCCACTAGCGGGAGTGTACAATGAGCAGTTCTTC. It specifies CASSPLAGVYNEQFF.

The chain has TRBV12-5 and TRBJ2-5, with D tentatively TRBD2 (5 bases). The CDR3 loop spans 14 amino acids. Trimming stripped 10 bases from V and 2 bases from J, with 17 bases between. Germline V CDR1 and CDR2: LGHNT, FRNRAP. As DNA, the CDR3 is TGTGCTACCAATCGTCGTCCGGGGCAAGAGACCCAGTACTTC. Translation: CATNRRPGQETQYF.

This clone was observed a few times. V is TRBV9 and J is TRBJ2-3, with 14 bases fitting TRBD2. V lost 2 bases, J lost 4 bases, and 3 bases stayed unmatched. The germline gives CDR1 SGDLS, CDR2 YYNGEE. CDR3 length equals 16 residues. The CDR3 nucleotides are TGTGCCAGCAGCGTTGGGACTAGCGGGAGCGCAGATACGCAGTATTTT. This translates into CASSVGTSGSADTQYF. The full variable domain, rest sourced from reference TRBV9 and TRBJ2-3, is DSGVTQTPKHLITATGQRVTLRCSPRSGDLSVYWYQQSLDQGLQFLIQYYNGEERAKGNILERFSAQQFPDLHSELNLSSLELGDSALYFCASSVGTSGSADTQYFGPGTRLTVL.

In its sample, this clone was seen a few times. The chain has TRBV30 and TRBJ1-1; weak D call: TRBD1 (6 bases). This CDR3 is built from 13 residues. Germline V gene data show CDR1 as GTSNPN and CDR2 as SVGIG (reference sequence). V shed 1 base and J shed 0 bases, with 6 bases lying between them. CDR3 bases: TGTGCCTGGAGTGGGGACATGAACACTGAAGCTTTCTTT. Translated, it gives CAWSGDMNTEAFF.

This clone was seen only a few times. The chain recombines TRBV30 with TRBJ1-1; D might be TRBD1 (5 bases). Germline V lookup: CDR1 GTSNPN, CDR2 SVGIG (reference sequence). CDR3 length: 13 amino acids. The V end was cut by 3 bases, the J end by 4 bases, with 12 bases between. CDR3 region: CAWRRGSSTEAFF. CDR3 nucleotides: TGTGCCTGGAGGCGGGGGTCGAGCACTGAAGCTTTCTTT.